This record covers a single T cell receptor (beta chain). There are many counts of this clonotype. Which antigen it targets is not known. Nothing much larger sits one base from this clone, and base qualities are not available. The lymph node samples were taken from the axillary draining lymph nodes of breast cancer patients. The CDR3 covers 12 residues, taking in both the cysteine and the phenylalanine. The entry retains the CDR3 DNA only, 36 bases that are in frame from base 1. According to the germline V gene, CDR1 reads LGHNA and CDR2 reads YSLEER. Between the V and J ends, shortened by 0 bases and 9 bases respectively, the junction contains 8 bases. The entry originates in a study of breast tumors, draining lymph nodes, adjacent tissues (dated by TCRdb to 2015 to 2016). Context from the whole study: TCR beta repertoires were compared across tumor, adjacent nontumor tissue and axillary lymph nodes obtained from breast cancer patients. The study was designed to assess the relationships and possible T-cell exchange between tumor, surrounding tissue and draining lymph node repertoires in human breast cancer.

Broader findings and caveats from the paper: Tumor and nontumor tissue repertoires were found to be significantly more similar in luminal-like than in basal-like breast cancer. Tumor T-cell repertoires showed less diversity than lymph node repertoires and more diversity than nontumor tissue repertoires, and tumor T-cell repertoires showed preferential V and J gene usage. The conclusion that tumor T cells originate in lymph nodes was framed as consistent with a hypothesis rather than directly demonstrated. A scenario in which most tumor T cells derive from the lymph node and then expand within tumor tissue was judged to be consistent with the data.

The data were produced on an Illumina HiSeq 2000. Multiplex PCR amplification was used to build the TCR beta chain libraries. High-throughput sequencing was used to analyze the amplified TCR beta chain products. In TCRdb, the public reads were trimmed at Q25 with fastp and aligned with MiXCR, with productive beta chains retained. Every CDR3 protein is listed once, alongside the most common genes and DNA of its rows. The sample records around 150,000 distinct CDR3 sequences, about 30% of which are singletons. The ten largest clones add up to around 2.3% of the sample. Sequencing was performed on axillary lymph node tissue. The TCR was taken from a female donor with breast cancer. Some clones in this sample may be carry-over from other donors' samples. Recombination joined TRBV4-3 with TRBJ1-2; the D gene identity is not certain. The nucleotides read TGCGCCAGCAGCCAAGATGGGGTTAGCTACACCTTC. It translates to CASSQDGVSYTF.